This paragraph reports one T cell receptor beta chain. This record belongs to a study of blood T cell repertoires in COVID-19. Study-level information: COVID-19 samples, acute and convalescent, were from the United States, Italy and Spain. T cells, B-cell-depleted T cells, or PBMCs supplied cDNA or gDNA.

V was cut by 0 bases and J by 3 bases, with 7 bases left in between. Looked up from germline, CDR1 is SGHNT and CDR2 is YYREEE (reference sequence). The CDR3 sequence is 14 residues long. In the authors' methods: Researchers report that nucleated cell counts were estimated from reference gene primer amplification. The repertoire was sequenced with immunoSEQ multiplex PCR; TCRdb's copy has only in-frame clones and lacks some. The V and J calls and clone size are taken from that table; D and trimming were inferred from the DNA. Here the sample spans around 30,000 clones, approximately 84% being singletons.

The TCR comes from a woman older than 75 with acute or convalescent COVID-19. The chain is built from TRBV5-4 and TRBJ2-1; D may be TRBD2 (6 bases). The sequencing sample was made of peripheral blood. CDR3 DNA: TGTGCCAGCAGCTTGGTGGGGGGCTACAATGAGCAGTTCTTC. Its translation is CASSLVGGYNEQFF.